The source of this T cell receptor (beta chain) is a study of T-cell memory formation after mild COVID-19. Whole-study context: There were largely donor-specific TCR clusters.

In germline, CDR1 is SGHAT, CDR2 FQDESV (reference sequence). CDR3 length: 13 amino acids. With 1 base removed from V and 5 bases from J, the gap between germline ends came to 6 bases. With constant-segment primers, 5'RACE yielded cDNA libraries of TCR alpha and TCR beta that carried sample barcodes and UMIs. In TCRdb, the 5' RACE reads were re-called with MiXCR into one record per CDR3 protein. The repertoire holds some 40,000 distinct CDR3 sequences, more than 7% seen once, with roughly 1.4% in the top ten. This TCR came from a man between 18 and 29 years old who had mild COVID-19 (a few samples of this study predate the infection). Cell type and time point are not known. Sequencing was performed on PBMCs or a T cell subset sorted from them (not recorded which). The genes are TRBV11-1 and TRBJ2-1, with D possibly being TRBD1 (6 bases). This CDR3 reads CASSLDRDNEQFF. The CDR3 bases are TGTGCCAGCAGCTTAGACAGGGACAATGAGCAGTTCTTC.